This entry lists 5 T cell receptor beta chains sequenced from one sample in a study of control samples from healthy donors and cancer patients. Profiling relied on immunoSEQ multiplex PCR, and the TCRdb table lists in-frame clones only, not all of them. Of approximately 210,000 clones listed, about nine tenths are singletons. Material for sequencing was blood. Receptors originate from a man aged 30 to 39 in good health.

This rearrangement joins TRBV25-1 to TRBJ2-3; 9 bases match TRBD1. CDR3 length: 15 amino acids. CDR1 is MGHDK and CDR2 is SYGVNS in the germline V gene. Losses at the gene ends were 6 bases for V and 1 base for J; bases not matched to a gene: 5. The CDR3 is CASRRRDRGTDTQYF. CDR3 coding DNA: TGTGCCAGCAGGCGGCGGGACAGGGGCACAGATACGCAGTATTTT.

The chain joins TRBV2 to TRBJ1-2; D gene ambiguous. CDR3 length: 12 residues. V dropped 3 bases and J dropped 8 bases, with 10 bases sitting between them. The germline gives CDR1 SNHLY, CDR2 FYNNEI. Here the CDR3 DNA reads TGTGCCAGCAGTGAGGTGGGGAGCGGCTACACCTTC. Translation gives CASSEVGSGYTF.

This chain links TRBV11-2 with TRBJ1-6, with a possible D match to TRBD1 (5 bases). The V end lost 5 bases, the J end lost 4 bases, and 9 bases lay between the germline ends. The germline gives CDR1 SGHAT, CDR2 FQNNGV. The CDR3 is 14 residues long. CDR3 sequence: CASSPGAYNSPLHF. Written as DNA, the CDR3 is TGTGCCAGCAGCCCCGGGGCATATAATTCACCCCTCCACTTT.

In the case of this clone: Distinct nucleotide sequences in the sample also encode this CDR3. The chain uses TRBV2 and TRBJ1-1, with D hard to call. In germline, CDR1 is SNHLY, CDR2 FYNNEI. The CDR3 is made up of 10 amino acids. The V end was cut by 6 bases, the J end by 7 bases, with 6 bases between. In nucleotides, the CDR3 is TGTGCCAGCAGCTTGGGTGAAGCTTTCTTT. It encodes CASSLGEAFF.

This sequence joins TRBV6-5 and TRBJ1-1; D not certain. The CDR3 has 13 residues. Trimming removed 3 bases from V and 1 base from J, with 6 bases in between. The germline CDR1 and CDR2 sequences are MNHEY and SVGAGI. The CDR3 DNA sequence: TGTGCCAGCAGTTATTCAGCGAACACTGAAGCTTTCTTT. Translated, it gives CASSYSANTEAFF.